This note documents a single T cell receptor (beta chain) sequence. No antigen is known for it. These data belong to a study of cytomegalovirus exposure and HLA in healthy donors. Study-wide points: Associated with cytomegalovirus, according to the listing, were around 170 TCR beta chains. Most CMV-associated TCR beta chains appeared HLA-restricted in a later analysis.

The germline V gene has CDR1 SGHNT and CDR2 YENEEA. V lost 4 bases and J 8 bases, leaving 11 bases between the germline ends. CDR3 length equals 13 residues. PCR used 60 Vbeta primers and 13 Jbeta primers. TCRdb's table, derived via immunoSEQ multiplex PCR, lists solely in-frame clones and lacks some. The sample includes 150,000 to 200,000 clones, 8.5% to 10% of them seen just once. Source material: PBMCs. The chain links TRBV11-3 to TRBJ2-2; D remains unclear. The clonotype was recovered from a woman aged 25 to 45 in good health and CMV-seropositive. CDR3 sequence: CASSSPYLGELFF. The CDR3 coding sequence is TGTGCCAGCAGCTCTCCGTATTTAGGGGAGCTGTTTTTT.